The present T cell receptor beta chain was sequenced within a study of shared clonotypes between healthy human individuals. The study, taken as a whole, reports: Naive CD4 clonotypes overlapped across a handful of donors at roughly 5.1%. Generation probabilities of non-shared clonotypes were lower (relative to those shared by all four donors).

CD45RO negativity and positive selection for CCR7 defined naive CD8 cells, a population that excluded terminally differentiated effector memory CD45RA+ cells. Donors were healthy HIV-negative adults without recent acute infections or vaccinations. This clone was observed a single time. As yet, its antigen is unknown. This table comes from immunoSEQ multiplex PCR, and its TCRdb copy is limited to in-frame clones, with some not included. The table records hundreds of thousands of clones, 92% of them present only once. The sequencing sample was made of naive CD8+ T cells sorted from blood. The sequence was collected from a man aged 30 to 39 in good health.

CDR3 protein: CASSLGDYSTDTQYF. The CDR3 nucleotides read TGTGCCAGCAGCTTGGGAGATTATAGCACAGATACGCAGTATTTT. The chain is built from TRBV7-8 and TRBJ2-3, with D tentatively TRBD2 (5 bases). The CDR3 totals 15 residues. Trimming removed 3 bases from V and 0 bases from J, with 10 bases in between. Germline CDR1 is SGHVS and CDR2 is FQNEAQ.